The clone carrying this TCR beta chain was seen once. Trimming took 5 bases from V and 2 from J, leaving 10 bases between them. There are 14 residues in the CDR3. Germline CDR1 is LGHDT and CDR2 is YNNKEL (reference sequence). These data are taken from a study of T cell responses to AZD1222 COVID-19 vaccine. This table comes from immunoSEQ multiplex PCR, and its TCRdb copy is limited to in-frame clones, with some not included. The sample has approximately 89,000 clones, over 75% seen once. The chain employs TRBV3-1 (or the pseudogene TRBV3-2) and TRBJ1-5; D is possibly TRBD1 (6 bases). The source of this sequence is an adult in good health. Sequencing used peripheral blood, obtained on day 0 of AZD1222 vaccination. The CDR3 sequence is CASSRGQRNQPQHF. In nucleotides, the CDR3 is TGTGCCAGCAGCAGAGGACAGCGCAATCAGCCCCAGCATTTT.